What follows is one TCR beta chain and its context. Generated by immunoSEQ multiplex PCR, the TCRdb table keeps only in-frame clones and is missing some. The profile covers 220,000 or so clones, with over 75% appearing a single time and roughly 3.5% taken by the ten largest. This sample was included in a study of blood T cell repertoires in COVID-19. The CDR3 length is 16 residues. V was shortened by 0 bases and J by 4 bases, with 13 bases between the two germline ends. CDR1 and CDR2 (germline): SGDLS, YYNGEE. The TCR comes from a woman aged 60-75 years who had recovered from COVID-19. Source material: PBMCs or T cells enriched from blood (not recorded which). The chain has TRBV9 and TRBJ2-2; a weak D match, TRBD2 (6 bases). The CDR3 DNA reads TGTGCCAGCAGCGTAGAAGGAGGGGTAGGCACCGGGGAGCTGTTTTTT. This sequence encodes CASSVEGGVGTGELFF.